This TCR beta chain is from a study of blood T cell repertoires in COVID-19. Profiled with immunoSEQ multiplex PCR; TCRdb holds only in-frame clones, not every one. In the table there are about 210,000 clones, 81% of which are singletons. In this sample, this clone turned up once. Looked up from germline, CDR1 is MNHEY and CDR2 is SVGEGT. V gave up 2 bases and J gave up 5 bases; unmatched junction bases: 2. The CDR3 consists of 14 residues. Clinical history reported by participants formed the basis on which cohorts were assigned. This chain connects TRBV6-2 or TRBV6-3 to TRBJ2-2; 7 nucleotides align to TRBD1. The specimen was PBMCs or T cells enriched from blood (not recorded which). This TCR was recovered from a woman aged 45 to 65 with acute COVID-19. The chain's CDR3 is CASSYLQGTGELFF. The CDR3 coding sequence is TGTGCCAGCAGTTACCTACAGGGGACCGGGGAGCTGTTTTTT.